This paragraph covers one TCR beta chain sequence. The data stem from a study of T cells in localized non-small cell lung cancer. The method was immunoSEQ multiplex PCR; TCRdb's version includes in-frame clones alone and lacks a portion of them. The data hold approximately 70,000 clones, with 86% observed a single time. Germline CDR1 SGHKS, CDR2 YYEKEE (reference sequence). The CDR3 spans 15 residues. The V end lost 0 bases, the J end lost 4 bases, and 12 bases lay between the germline ends. The receptor was isolated from a male donor at least 60 years old with stage III squamous cell lung carcinoma. The chain employs TRBV5-5 and TRBJ2-3; possible D gene TRBD2, 5 bases. The input for sequencing was peripheral blood, taken before any cancer treatment. The CDR3 sequence is CASSLGEGGADTQYF. The CDR3 DNA follows: TGTGCCAGCAGCTTGGGAGAGGGTGGCGCAGATACGCAGTATTTT. The entire variable domain, with the rest obtained from reference TRBV5-5 and TRBJ2-3, is as follows: DAGVTQSPTHLIKTRGQQVTLRCSPISGHKSVSWYQQVLGQGPQFIFQYYEKEERGRGNFPDRFSARQFPNYSSELNVNALLLGDSALYLCASSLGEGGADTQYFGPGTRLTVL.